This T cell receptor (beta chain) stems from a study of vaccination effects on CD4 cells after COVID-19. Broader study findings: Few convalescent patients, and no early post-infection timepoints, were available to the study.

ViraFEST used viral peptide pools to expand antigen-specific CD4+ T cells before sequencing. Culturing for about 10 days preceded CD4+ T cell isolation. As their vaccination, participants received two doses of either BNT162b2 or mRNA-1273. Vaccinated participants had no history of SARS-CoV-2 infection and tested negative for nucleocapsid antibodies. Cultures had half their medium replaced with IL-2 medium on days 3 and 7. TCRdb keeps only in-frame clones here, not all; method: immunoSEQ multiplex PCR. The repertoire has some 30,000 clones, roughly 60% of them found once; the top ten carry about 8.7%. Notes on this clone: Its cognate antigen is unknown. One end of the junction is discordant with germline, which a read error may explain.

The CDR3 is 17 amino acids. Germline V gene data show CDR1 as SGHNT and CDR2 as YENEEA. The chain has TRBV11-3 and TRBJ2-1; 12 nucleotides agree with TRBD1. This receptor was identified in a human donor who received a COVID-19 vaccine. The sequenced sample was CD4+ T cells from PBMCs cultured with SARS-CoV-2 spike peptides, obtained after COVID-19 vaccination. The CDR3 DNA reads TGTGCCAGCAGCCCAAATACCGGGACAGGGGGCTACGATGAGCAGTTCTTC. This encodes CASSPNTGTGGYDEQFF.